This T cell receptor (beta chain) was sequenced for a study of cytomegalovirus exposure and HLA in healthy donors. General study points: Earlier analysis yielded a pattern in which most TCR beta V segments were productive about 90% or about 30% of the time. CMV serostatus alone was available as immune exposure information. As a later analysis revealed, most CMV-associated TCR beta chains appeared HLA-restricted.

Primers included in the PCR were 60 Vbeta and 13 Jbeta primers. Produced via immunoSEQ multiplex PCR; TCRdb's table is partial and in-frame only. The data contain approximately 160,000 clones, around 74% of them singletons. Germline CDR1 SGHNT, CDR2 YYREEE (reference sequence). The CDR3 is 15 amino acids. Trimming stripped 4 bases from V and 0 bases from J, with 10 bases between. As regards this clone: As yet, its antigen is unknown.

The clonotype comes from a man younger than 30 in good health and CMV-seronegative. The sample was PBMCs. This rearrangement joins TRBV5-4 to TRBJ2-2, with D possibly matching TRBD1 (6 bases). The CDR3 spells CASSPWTANTGELFF. The CDR3 coding sequence is TGTGCCAGCAGCCCGTGGACAGCGAACACCGGGGAGCTGTTTTTT.